This T cell receptor beta chain was recorded in a study of T cells in Graves' hyperthyroidism and ophthalmopathy. Study results and caveats: Ophthalmopathy onset followed model prediction by a median roughly six months. The majority of expanded thyroid clonotypes above 0.001 also appeared in blood.

For this clonotype: Its antigen is not known.

Uncontrolled infection, other autoimmune disease, pregnancy and lactation each barred patients from inclusion. In making diagnoses, clinical symptoms, serum thyroxine and TRAb, thyroid ultrasound and orbital computed tomography were all used. Amplification yielded TCR beta CDR3 regions, with RNA transcripts as the source. Researchers ran a first-round RT-PCR on the TCR CDR3 using the HTBI primer set. TCRdb passed the multiplex PCR reads through MiXCR, listing each CDR3 protein once. The sample shows around 620,000 distinct CDR3 sequences, 40% to 55% of them seen only once. V dropped 0 bases and J dropped 7 bases, with 10 bases sitting between them. CDR1 is LNHNV and CDR2 is YYDKDF in the germline V gene (reference sequence). The CDR3 spans 14 residues.

This TCR was sampled from an adult woman with Graves' disease, either hyperthyroidism or ophthalmopathy (not recorded which). The sequenced sample was peripheral blood or thyroid tissue (not recorded which). This sequence joins TRBV15 and TRBJ2-1; D is undetermined. This chain's CDR3 is CATSREGSANEQFF. In DNA form, the CDR3 reads TGTGCCACCAGCAGAGAAGGATCAGCGAATGAGCAGTTCTTC.